This is a list of T cell receptor beta chains from one sample in a study of blood T cell repertoires in COVID-19. Clones were read by immunoSEQ multiplex PCR, and TCRdb kept only the in-frame ones, dropping some. The table records approximately 300,000 clones, roughly 90% of them present only once. The sample comprised peripheral blood. The receptors derive from a woman between 50 and 59 years old with active or convalescent COVID-19. Both conserved end residues are part of each CDR3. The order of the fields is J gene, D gene, V gene, clone size, CDR3 protein, CDR3 DNA. A D gene is named only where the DNA matches it firmly. Size is stated for part of the rows, as once, few or many counts, or as a class when the clone is expanded.

>TRBJ2-7|-|TRBV6-5|-
CASSYSPGNYEQYF
TGTGCCAGCAGTTACTCCCCGGGGAATTACGAGCAGTACTTC
>TRBJ2-7|-|TRBV7-8|-
CASSPSTYEQYF
TGTGCCAGCAGCCCCTCAACTTACGAGCAGTACTTC
>TRBJ2-7|-|TRBV4-1|once
CASSQHSGTNYEQYF
TGCGCCAGCAGCCAGCACTCCGGGACAAACTACGAGCAGTACTTC
>TRBJ2-2|TRBD2|TRBV5-1|-
CASRDRTSPGELFF
TGCGCCAGCAGAGATCGGACTAGCCCCGGGGAGCTGTTTTTT
>TRBJ1-5|-|TRBV5-4|-
CASSLTGSGVSPDQPQHF
TGTGCCAGCAGCTTGACGGGGTCGGGGGTCTCCCCCGATCAGCCCCAGCATTTT
>TRBJ1-2|-|TRBV15|-
CATSGQGAYGYTF
TGTGCCACCAGCGGCCAAGGGGCTTATGGCTACACCTTC
>TRBJ2-7|-|TRBV28|-
CASSPVAGAPQYF
TGTGCCAGCAGTCCCGTGGCGGGGGCTCCGCAGTACTTC
>TRBJ2-1|-|TRBV7-2|-
CASSFFGYNEQFF
TGTGCCAGCAGCTTTTTCGGGTACAATGAGCAGTTCTTC
>TRBJ1-1|-|TRBV11-2|-
CASSLQGRVGTEAFF
TGTGCCAGCAGCTTACAGGGGCGGGTGGGCACTGAAGCTTTCTTT
>TRBJ2-1|-|TRBV20-1|-
CSASWAGYNEQFF
TGCAGTGCTAGTTGGGCGGGGTACAATGAGCAGTTCTTC
>TRBJ1-1|-|TRBV27|-
CASSPTAGHNTEAFF
TGTGCCAGCAGTCCCACCGCTGGCCATAACACTGAAGCTTTCTTT
>TRBJ1-1|-|TRBV14|-
CASSQDVQAGMFVAFF
TGTGCCAGCAGCCAAGATGTGCAGGCTGGAATGTTCGTAGCTTTCTTT
>TRBJ2-6|TRBD1|TRBV24-1|-
CATSDPRTGDSGANVLTF
TGTGCCACCAGTGACCCACGGACAGGGGACTCTGGGGCCAACGTCCTGACTTTC
>TRBJ1-1|TRBD1|TRBV7-9|-
CASSRGTGGEAFF
TGTGCCAGCAGCAGAGGGACAGGGGGTGAAGCTTTCTTT
>TRBJ2-1|-|TRBV7-3|-
CASSLKGDEQFF
TGTGCCAGCAGCTTAAAGGGGGATGAGCAGTTCTTC
>TRBJ1-2|TRBD1|TRBV25-1|-
CASSAHGTGGGGYTF
TGTGCCAGCAGTGCCCACGGGACAGGGGGCGGTGGCTACACCTTC
>TRBJ1-4|TRBD1|TRBV19|-
CASSIPGQGNEKLFF
TGTGCCAGTAGTATACCGGGACAGGGTAATGAAAAACTGTTTTTT
>TRBJ2-3|TRBD1|TRBV14|-
CASSQGRQGLTDTQYF
TGTGCCAGCAGCCAAGGCCGACAGGGTTTGACAGATACGCAGTATTTT
>TRBJ1-2|-|TRBV5-1|-
CASSLTYPARQGNYGYTF
TGCGCCAGCAGCTTGACCTATCCAGCACGCCAGGGAAACTATGGCTACACCTTC
>TRBJ2-5|TRBD2|TRBV7-9|-
CASSSRLAGQETQYF
TGTGCCAGCAGCTCAAGACTAGCGGGACAAGAGACCCAGTACTTC
>TRBJ1-5|-|TRBV18|few
CASSPGTRDQPQHF
TGTGCCAGCTCACCCGGGACAAGGGACCAGCCCCAGCATTTT
>TRBJ1-6|-|TRBV7-8|-
CASSSQGPNSPLHF
TGTGCCAGCAGCTCACAGGGCCCTAATTCACCCCTCCACTTT
>TRBJ2-7|-|TRBV7-2|-
CASSSVSSYEQYF
TGTGCCAGCAGCTCTGTTAGCTCCTACGAGCAGTACTTC
>TRBJ2-7|TRBD1|TRBV5-1|-
CASSPGDRGSEQYF
TGCGCCAGCAGCCCAGGGGACAGGGGGAGCGAGCAGTACTTC
>TRBJ2-3|-|TRBV5-6|-
CASTLESSTDTQYF
TGTGCCAGCACCCTCGAGAGTAGCACAGATACGCAGTATTTT
>TRBJ1-1|-|TRBV27|few
CASSLHGDNAMNTEAFF
TGTGCCAGCAGTTTACACGGGGACAACGCCATGAACACTGAAGCTTTCTTT
>TRBJ2-7|-|TRBV2|-
CASSFSGNNYEQYF
TGTGCCAGCAGTTTTTCCGGGAATAACTACGAGCAGTACTTC
>TRBJ1-3|-|TRBV2|few
CASKWDTSGNTIYF
TGTGCCAGCAAGTGGGACACCTCTGGAAACACCATATATTTT
>TRBJ1-1|-|TRBV30|once
CAWGEGSEAFF
TGTGCCTGGGGGGAGGGTTCTGAAGCTTTCTTT
>TRBJ1-5|-|TRBV27|-
CARNPPAGAQPQHF
TGTGCCAGGAATCCGCCGGCGGGAGCTCAGCCCCAGCATTTT
>TRBJ1-1|-|TRBV29-1|-
CSARGQANTEAFF
TGCAGCGCCAGGGGACAAGCGAACACTGAAGCTTTCTTT
>TRBJ1-6|-|TRBV4-3|few
CASSQDYQGTLHF
TGCGCCAGCAGCCAAGATTATCAGGGAACCCTCCACTTT
>TRBJ2-3|TRBD2|TRBV29-1|-
CSVELAGRGTDTQYF
TGCAGCGTAGAACTAGCGGGGCGGGGTACAGATACGCAGTATTTT
>TRBJ2-2|-|TRBV4-1|-
CASSQSGQTSYTGELFF
TGCGCCAGCAGCCAATCTGGACAAACCTCTTACACCGGGGAGCTGTTTTTT
>TRBJ1-2|TRBD1|TRBV28|-
CASSKHGSRTGIYGYTF
TGTGCCAGCAGTAAACACGGTAGTCGGACAGGCATCTATGGCTACACCTTC
>TRBJ2-1|-|TRBV5-8|-
CASSLGGGRSNEQFF
TGTGCCAGCAGCTTGGGGGGGGGCAGGTCCAATGAGCAGTTCTTC
>TRBJ2-7|-|TRBV11-2|-
CASSLGGQTASYEQYF
TGTGCCAGCAGCTTAGGAGGACAGACGGCCTCCTACGAGCAGTACTTC
>TRBJ1-5|-|TRBV30|-
CAWSGRGIFTGQGQPQHF
TGTGCCTGGAGTGGAAGGGGGATCTTCACGGGCCAGGGTCAGCCCCAGCATTTT
>TRBJ1-2|TRBD1|TRBV18|-
CASSPGQDDGYTF
TGTGCCAGCTCACCGGGACAGGACGATGGCTACACCTTC